One sample yielded the 25 T cell receptor beta chains listed below, sequenced in a study of CD8 T cells in Susac syndrome. It was with random hexamers that roughly 0.45 to 1 ug RNA was reverse transcribed. Each CDR3 protein is one row after TCRdb ran MiXCR on the immunoSEQ multiplex PCR reads. The sample carries a few hundred thousand distinct CDR3 sequences, about 90% recorded once. The sequencing sample was made of CD8+ T cells from PBMCs. These receptor sequences come from a human donor with multiple sclerosis.

The gene calls are TRBV27 and TRBJ1-2; D is perhaps TRBD1 (5 bases). V was cut by 4 bases and J by 0 bases, with 9 bases left in between. The CDR3 is 14 amino acids. Germline values: CDR1 MNHEY, CDR2 SMNVEV (reference sequence). The CDR3 DNA follows: TGTGCCAGCAGTTCGGGGACGGCTAACTATGGCTACACCTTC. It translates to CASSSGTANYGYTF.

The chain links TRBV20-1 to TRBJ2-7; D is perhaps TRBD1 (6 bases). The CDR3 contains 14 residues. Looked up from germline, CDR1 is DFQATT and CDR2 is SNEGSKA (reference sequence). Trimming took off 3 bases at V and 3 bases at J, with 15 bases between the two ends. The CDR3 reads CSASRDTQSYEQYF. The DNA for the CDR3 is TGCAGTGCTAGCCGGGACACCCAAAGCTACGAGCAGTACTTC.

The genes are TRBV4-1 and TRBJ1-2, with D perhaps TRBD1 (6 bases). The CDR3 contains 15 residues. Germline assignment: CDR1 MGHRA and CDR2 YSYEKL. The germline V and J ends were trimmed by 1 base and 3 bases, with 12 bases remaining between them. CDR3 sequence: CASSQALGGDYGYTF. The CDR3 DNA follows: TGCGCCAGCAGCCAAGCGTTGGGGGGCGACTATGGCTACACCTTC.

The chain recombines TRBV6-5 with TRBJ2-5; TRBD1 might be the D (5 bases). The V gene lost 2 bases and the J gene lost 3 bases, with 16 bases spanning the gap. The CDR3 runs 16 residues. Germline V gene data show CDR1 as MNHEY and CDR2 as SVGAGI. CDR3 nucleotides: TGTGCCAGCAGTTACGGGGCAGGAGAGCCCAAAGAGACCCAGTACTTC. Residues: CASSYGAGEPKETQYF.

V gene TRBV7-9 combines with J gene TRBJ2-1; D remains ambiguous. This CDR3 region has 16 residues. V lost 4 bases and J 5 bases, leaving 18 bases between the germline ends. The germline CDR1 and CDR2 sequences are SEHNR and FQNEAQ (reference sequence). The CDR3 DNA reads as TGTGCCAGCAGCTCCCAGAAGCCCCCCGACCACAATGAGCAGTTCTTC. Protein product: CASSSQKPPDHNEQFF.

The chain carries TRBV30 and TRBJ2-1; TRBD2 might be the D (6 bases). Germline CDR1 and CDR2: GTSNPN and SVGIG (reference sequence). The CDR3 covers 13 residues. Trimming took off 8 bases at V and 5 bases at J, with 16 bases between the two ends. The CDR3 spells CALWSGGDNEQFF. The CDR3 nucleotides read TGTGCCCTATGGAGCGGAGGGGACAATGAGCAGTTCTTC.

The chain combines TRBV4-1 with TRBJ2-7, with TRBD2 as a possible D gene (6 bases). The germline gives CDR1 MGHRA, CDR2 YSYEKL. V lost 2 bases and J lost 3, with 8 bases in between. The CDR3 covers 13 residues. This CDR3 reads CASSQLEGYEQYF. The CDR3 DNA follows: TGCGCCAGCAGCCAACTGGAGGGCTACGAGCAGTACTTC.

The chain uses TRBV7-9 and TRBJ2-3; a weak D match, TRBD2 (6 bases). Germline CDR1 SEHNR, CDR2 FQNEAQ (reference sequence). With 0 bases removed from V and 6 bases from J, the gap between germline ends came to 13 bases. This CDR3 has 15 amino acids. The CDR3 protein is CASSLAPRGEDTQYF. The CDR3 DNA reads as TGTGCCAGCAGCTTAGCTCCGCGGGGCGAGGATACGCAGTATTTT.

The chain combines TRBV5-1 with TRBJ2-3, with D tentatively TRBD2 (6 bases). Germline CDR1 SGHRS, CDR2 YFSETQ. CDR3 length equals 11 residues. Trimming stripped 7 bases from V and 11 bases from J, with 14 bases between. The CDR3 loop reads CASGGDTMQYF. CDR3 DNA: TGCGCCAGCGGAGGGGATACTATGCAGTATTTT.

The sample holds a few counts of this clonotype. The chain is built from TRBV28 and TRBJ1-2; D remains ambiguous. The germline gives CDR1 MDHEN, CDR2 SYDVKM. Trimming took off 6 bases at V and 4 bases at J, with 12 bases between the two ends. This CDR3 comprises 13 residues. This chain's CDR3 is CASSPGSGYGYTF. For the CDR3, the DNA is TGTGCCAGCAGCCCAGGCTCGGGCTATGGCTACACCTTC.

This chain links TRBV27 with TRBJ2-1; unclear D gene. The CDR3 runs 13 residues. Germline values: CDR1 MNHEY, CDR2 SMNVEV (reference sequence). Trimming took 6 bases from V and 10 from J, leaving 16 bases between them. The DNA of the CDR3 is TGTGCCAGCAGCCCAGCGAGCTGGATGGAGCAGTTCTTC. It yields the protein CASSPASWMEQFF.

Here the CDR3 reads CASSPGGVSKAFF. CDR3 in DNA: TGTGCCAGCAGCCCCGGGGGGGTTTCAAAAGCTTTCTTT. V gene TRBV5-6 combines with J gene TRBJ1-1, with a tentative D call TRBD1 (5 bases). The CDR3 consists of 13 residues. Trimming pared 4 bases from V and 9 bases from J, leaving 16 bases between. Looked up from germline, CDR1 is SGHDT and CDR2 is YYEEEE.

The chain joins TRBV19 to TRBJ2-1; 10 positions match TRBD2. The CDR3 is 14 amino acids. Germline V CDR1 and CDR2: LNHDA, SQIVND (reference sequence). J lost 4 bases, V lost 6 bases, and 3 bases had no gene match. The CDR3 DNA sequence: TGTGCCAGTAGCGCTAGCGGGAGTTACAATGAGCAGTTCTTC. Translating it yields CASSASGSYNEQFF.

The chain couples TRBV11-2 to TRBJ2-5; a possible D gene is TRBD2 (6 bases). V was shortened by 3 bases and J by 2 bases, with 10 bases between the two germline ends. Per the germline V gene, CDR1 is SGHAT and CDR2 is FQNNGV. This CDR3 region has 14 residues. This chain's CDR3 is CASSFGTLQETQYF. CDR3 coding DNA: TGTGCCAGCAGCTTTGGGACTTTACAAGAGACCCAGTACTTC.

This chain connects TRBV28 to TRBJ2-7, with 9 bases matching TRBD1. The CDR3 totals 15 residues. V shed 4 bases and J 4 bases; nucleotides not matched to a gene: 8. Germline CDR1 is MDHEN and CDR2 is SYDVKM. The CDR3 spells CASSSDGQGKYEQYF. In DNA, the CDR3 is TGTGCCAGCAGTTCGGACGGACAGGGGAAGTACGAGCAGTACTTC.

CDR3 sequence (DNA): TGTGCCAGCAGCTTATCTAGCCCAGATACGCAGTATTTT. Its protein product is CASSLSSPDTQYF. The chain joins TRBV7-9 to TRBJ2-3; D is perhaps TRBD2 (5 bases). CDR1 and CDR2 from the germline V gene are SEHNR and FQNEAQ (reference sequence). Trimming took off 2 bases at V and 4 bases at J, with 7 bases between the two ends. CDR3 size: 13 residues.

This clonotype showed up just a few times. The J gene is TRBJ2-5, the V gene TRBV28; 7 bases line up with TRBD2. Per the germline V gene, CDR1 is MDHEN and CDR2 is SYDVKM. The length of the CDR3 is 14 residues. V dropped 3 bases and J dropped 4; count of bases not matched to a gene: 5. The CDR3 nucleotides read TGTGCCAGCAGTTTTAGACCGGGGGGAGAGACCCAGTACTTC. Translation: CASSFRPGGETQYF.

The chain recombines TRBV19 with TRBJ2-5; 10 nucleotides line up with TRBD2. The V and J ends lost 4 bases and 4 bases, in that order; junction bases with no gene match: 3. Germline V gives CDR1 LNHDA, CDR2 SQIVND (reference sequence). The CDR3 consists of 14 residues. CDR3 sequence (DNA): TGTGCCAGTAGTACAGGGACTAGCGTAGAGACCCAGTACTTC. Amino acid sequence: CASSTGTSVETQYF.

The rearrangement joins TRBV5-6 to TRBJ1-2; weak D call: TRBD1 (6 bases). Germline V gives CDR1 SGHDT, CDR2 YYEEEE. This CDR3 is 14 amino acids long. V was shortened by 0 bases and J by 3 bases, with 9 bases between the two germline ends. CDR3 nucleotide sequence: TGTGCCAGCAGCTTGGGCGCAGGGGACTATGGCTACACCTTC. It is translated as CASSLGAGDYGYTF.

The chain couples TRBV29-1 to TRBJ1-1, with D maybe TRBD1 (6 bases). The V gene's germline CDR1 is SQVTM and CDR2 ANQGSEA. This CDR3 is built from 13 residues. V was clipped by 6 bases and J by 1 base, with 12 bases between them. DNA for the CDR3: TGCAGCGTCGTAAACAGGGAGAACACTGAAGCTTTCTTT. Translated, it gives CSVVNRENTEAFF.

The chain employs TRBV4-2 and TRBJ2-7; TRBD2 agrees at 9 bases. The CDR3 totals 15 residues. V trimming: 3 bases; J trimming: 6 bases; junction bases outside the gene matches: 9. Germline V gene sequence: CDR1 LGHNA, CDR2 YNFKEQ. CDR3: CASSHLLAGKGEQYF. The CDR3 DNA reads as TGTGCCAGCAGCCATCTTCTAGCGGGAAAGGGCGAGCAGTACTTC.

The chain employs TRBV30 and TRBJ2-5; D is perhaps TRBD2 (5 bases). CDR3 length: 14 residues. Trimming cost V 0 bases and J 7 bases, with 15 bases left between them. Looked up from germline, CDR1 is GTSNPN and CDR2 is SVGIG (reference sequence). The CDR3 is CAWSVRGFPGTQYF. The CDR3 region has the DNA TGTGCCTGGAGTGTACGGGGATTCCCGGGGACCCAGTACTTC.

The chain employs TRBV27 and TRBJ1-1; possibly TRBD1 for D (6 bases). V shed 7 bases and J shed 1 base, with 19 bases lying between them. Germline V gene lookup returns CDR1 MNHEY and CDR2 SMNVEV (reference sequence). CDR3 length: 16 amino acids. Here the CDR3 reads CASTPTLGQANTEAFF. In DNA, the CDR3 is TGTGCCAGCACCCCCACCTTGGGACAAGCGAACACTGAAGCTTTCTTT.

V and J are TRBV9 and TRBJ2-1, with TRBD1 as a possible D gene (7 bases). From germline, CDR1 is SGDLS and CDR2 YYNGEE. The CDR3 has 16 amino acids. Between the trimmed V and J ends, which lost 0 bases and 8 bases, there was a span of 18 bases. The CDR3 protein is CASSVGKRSGGYEQFF. The CDR3 DNA reads as TGTGCCAGCAGCGTAGGGAAGCGCTCAGGGGGGTATGAGCAGTTCTTC.

The chain uses TRBV29-1 and TRBJ2-7; 8 bases align to TRBD2. Germline assignment: CDR1 SQVTM and CDR2 ANQGSEA. This CDR3 is 13 amino acids long. J gave up 3 bases and V 5 bases, and 6 bases lay outside the gene matches. The CDR3 nucleotides are TGCAGCGTTTCGCGGGAGGCGGGCTACGAGCAGTACTTC. It is translated as CSVSREAGYEQYF.